This T cell receptor (beta chain) is from a study of vaccination and CD4 T cells after COVID-19. Sample treatment: approximately 10-day PBMC culture with coronavirus spike peptide pools or control peptides (ViraFEST assay). Peptide pools at roughly 10 ug/ml, together with 7.5 to 10 IU/ml IL-2, were added to cultures of approximately 2 million PBMCs per well. Half the growth medium was swapped for new IL-2 medium on days 3 and 7. Once obtained from cultured CD4+ T cells, the DNA was sequenced using the Oncomine TCR Beta short-read assay. TCRdb re-derived calls from the PCR reads in MiXCR, one entry per CDR3 protein. The table has more than 9,000 distinct CDR3 sequences, 40% to 60% seen once. Study-level points and caveats: Going from about 20 to 38, median SARS-CoV-2-reactive clonotypes did not rise significantly. Post-vaccination, and not before, a median approximately 89% of reactive clones appeared in convalescent patients.

A remark on this clonotype: The antigen is undetermined.

Germline CDR1 and CDR2: LGHNA and YNFKEQ. The CDR3 totals 14 residues. Between the trimmed V and J ends, which lost 3 bases and 8 bases, there was a span of 13 bases. This receptor was taken from a human donor who had recovered from COVID-19. Sequenced sample: CD4+ T cells from blood, cultured in vitro. The rearrangement uses TRBV4-2 and TRBJ2-2, with D perhaps assigned TRBD1 or TRBD2 (5 bases each). The CDR3 sequence is CASSHDKGEGELFF. Here the CDR3 DNA reads TGTGCCAGCAGCCACGATAAAGGGGAGGGGGAGCTGTTTTTT.